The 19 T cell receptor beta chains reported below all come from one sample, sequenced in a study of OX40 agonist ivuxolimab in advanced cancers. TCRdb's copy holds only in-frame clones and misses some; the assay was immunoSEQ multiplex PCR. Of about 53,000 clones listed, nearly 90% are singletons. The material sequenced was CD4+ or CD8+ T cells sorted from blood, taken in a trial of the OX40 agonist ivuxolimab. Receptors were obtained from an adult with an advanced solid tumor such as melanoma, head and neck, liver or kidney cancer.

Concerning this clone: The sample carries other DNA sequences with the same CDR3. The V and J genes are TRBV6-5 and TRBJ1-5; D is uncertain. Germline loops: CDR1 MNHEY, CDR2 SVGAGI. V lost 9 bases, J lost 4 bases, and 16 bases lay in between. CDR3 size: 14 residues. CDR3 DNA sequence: TGTGCCAGTAGATCGATTAGACAAAATCAGCCCCAGCATTTT. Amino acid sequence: CASRSIRQNQPQHF.

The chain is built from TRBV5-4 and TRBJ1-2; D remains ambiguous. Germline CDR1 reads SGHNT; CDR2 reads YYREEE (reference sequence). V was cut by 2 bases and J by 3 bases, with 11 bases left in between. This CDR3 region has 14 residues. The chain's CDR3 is CASSFRAGHYGYTF. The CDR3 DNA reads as TGTGCCAGCAGCTTCCGCGCAGGACACTATGGCTACACCTTC.

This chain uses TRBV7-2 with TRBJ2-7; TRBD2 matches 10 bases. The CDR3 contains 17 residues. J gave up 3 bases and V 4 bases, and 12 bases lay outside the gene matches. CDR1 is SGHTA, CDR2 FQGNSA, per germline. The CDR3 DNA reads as TGTGCCAGCAGCTCCTCGGCCCTAGCGGGGGTGGGCTACGAGCAGTACTTC. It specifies CASSSSALAGVGYEQYF.

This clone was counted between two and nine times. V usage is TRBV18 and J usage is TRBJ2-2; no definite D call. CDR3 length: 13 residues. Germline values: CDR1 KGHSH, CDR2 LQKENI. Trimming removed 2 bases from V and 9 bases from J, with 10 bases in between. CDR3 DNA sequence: TGTGCCAGCTCACCAGGCGGAGCCCGGGAGCTGTTTTTT. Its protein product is CASSPGGARELFF.

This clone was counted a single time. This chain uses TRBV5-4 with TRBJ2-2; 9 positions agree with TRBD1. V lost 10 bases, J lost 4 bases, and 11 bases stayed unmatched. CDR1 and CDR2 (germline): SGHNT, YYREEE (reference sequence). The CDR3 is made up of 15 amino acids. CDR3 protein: CAYSSGQGRTGELFF. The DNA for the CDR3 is TGTGCCTACTCGTCGGGACAGGGACGCACCGGGGAGCTGTTTTTT.

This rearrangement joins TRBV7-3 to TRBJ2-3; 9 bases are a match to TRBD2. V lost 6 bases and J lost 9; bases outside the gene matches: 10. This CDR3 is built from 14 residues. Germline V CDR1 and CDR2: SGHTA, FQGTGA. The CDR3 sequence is CASSQGGTSSTQYF. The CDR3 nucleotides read TGTGCCAGCAGTCAAGGTGGGACTAGCTCAACGCAGTATTTT.

CDR3: CASSLPEQETQYF. In nucleotides, the CDR3 is TGTGCCAGCAGTTTACCAGAGCAAGAGACCCAGTACTTC. The chain uses TRBV28 and TRBJ2-5; no reliable D call. This CDR3 comprises 13 residues. Germline assignment: CDR1 MDHEN and CDR2 SYDVKM. V lost 2 bases and J 2 bases, leaving 6 bases between the germline ends. Full variable domain (rest looked up from reference TRBV28 and TRBJ2-5): DVKVTQSSRYLVKRTGEKVFLECVQDMDHENMFWYRQDPGLGLRLIYFSYDVKMKEKGDIPEGYSVSREKKERFSLILESASTNQTSMYLCASSLPEQETQYFGPGTRLLVL.

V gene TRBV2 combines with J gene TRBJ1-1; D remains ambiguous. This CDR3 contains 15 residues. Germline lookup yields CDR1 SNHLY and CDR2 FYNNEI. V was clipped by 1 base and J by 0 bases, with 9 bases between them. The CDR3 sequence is CASSEVGRMNTEAFF. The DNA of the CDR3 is TGTGCCAGCAGTGAAGTGGGGAGAATGAACACTGAAGCTTTCTTT.

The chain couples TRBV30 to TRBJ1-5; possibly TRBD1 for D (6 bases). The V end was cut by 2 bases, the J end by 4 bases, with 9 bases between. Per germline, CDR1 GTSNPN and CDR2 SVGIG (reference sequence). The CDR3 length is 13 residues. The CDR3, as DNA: TGTGCCTGGAGTAAGGACAGAAATCAGCCCCAGCATTTT. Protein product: CAWSKDRNQPQHF.

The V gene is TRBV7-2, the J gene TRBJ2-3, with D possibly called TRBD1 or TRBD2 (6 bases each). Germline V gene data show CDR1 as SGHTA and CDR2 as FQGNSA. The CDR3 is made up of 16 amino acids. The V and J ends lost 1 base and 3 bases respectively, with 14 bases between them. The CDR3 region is CASSLGGGRRTDTQYF. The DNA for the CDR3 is TGTGCCAGCAGCTTAGGAGGGGGGAGGAGAACAGATACGCAGTATTTT.

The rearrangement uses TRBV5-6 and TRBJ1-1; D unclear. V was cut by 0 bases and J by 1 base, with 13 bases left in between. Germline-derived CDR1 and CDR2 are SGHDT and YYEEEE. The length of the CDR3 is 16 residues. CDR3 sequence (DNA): TGTGCCAGCAGCTTGGGGTCGGCAATTAAGAACACTGAAGCTTTCTTT. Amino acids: CASSLGSAIKNTEAFF. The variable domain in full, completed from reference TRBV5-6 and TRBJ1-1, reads DAGVTQSPTHLIKTRGQQVTLRCSPKSGHDTVSWYQQALGQGPQFIFQYYEEEERQRGNFPDRFSGHQFPNYSSELNVNALLLGDSALYLCASSLGSAIKNTEAFFGQGTRLTVV.

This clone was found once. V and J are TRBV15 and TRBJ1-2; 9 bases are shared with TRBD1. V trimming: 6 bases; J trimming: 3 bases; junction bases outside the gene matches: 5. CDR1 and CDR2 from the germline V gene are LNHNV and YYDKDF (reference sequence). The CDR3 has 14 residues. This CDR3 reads CATRGTGIDYGYTF. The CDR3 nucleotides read TGTGCCACCAGGGGGACAGGGATCGACTATGGCTACACCTTC.

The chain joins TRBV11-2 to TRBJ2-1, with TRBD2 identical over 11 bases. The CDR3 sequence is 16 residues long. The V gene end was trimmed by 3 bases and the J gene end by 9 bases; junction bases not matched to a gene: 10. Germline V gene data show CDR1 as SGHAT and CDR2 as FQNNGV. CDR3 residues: CASSLGLAAARGEQFF. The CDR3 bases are TGTGCCAGCAGCTTGGGACTAGCGGCGGCGCGGGGTGAGCAGTTCTTC.

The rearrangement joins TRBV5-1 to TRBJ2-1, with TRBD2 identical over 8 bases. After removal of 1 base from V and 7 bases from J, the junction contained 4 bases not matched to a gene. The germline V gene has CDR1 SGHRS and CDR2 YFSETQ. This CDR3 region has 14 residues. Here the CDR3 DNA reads TGCGCCAGCAGCTTGCGGGAGGGAGGAAATGAGCAGTTCTTC. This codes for CASSLREGGNEQFF.

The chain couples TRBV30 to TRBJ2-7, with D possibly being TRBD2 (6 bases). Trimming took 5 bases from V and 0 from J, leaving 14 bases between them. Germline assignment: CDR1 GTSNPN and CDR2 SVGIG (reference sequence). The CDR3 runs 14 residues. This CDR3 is CAWGRGLTSYEQYF. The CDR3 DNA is TGTGCCTGGGGGCGGGGCCTTACCTCCTACGAGCAGTACTTC.

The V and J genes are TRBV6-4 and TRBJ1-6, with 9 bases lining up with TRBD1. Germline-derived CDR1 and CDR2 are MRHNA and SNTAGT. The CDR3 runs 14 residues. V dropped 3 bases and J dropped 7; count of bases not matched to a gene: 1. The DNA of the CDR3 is TGTGCCAGCAGTGAGGGACAGGGCAATTCACCCCTCCACTTT. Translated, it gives CASSEGQGNSPLHF.

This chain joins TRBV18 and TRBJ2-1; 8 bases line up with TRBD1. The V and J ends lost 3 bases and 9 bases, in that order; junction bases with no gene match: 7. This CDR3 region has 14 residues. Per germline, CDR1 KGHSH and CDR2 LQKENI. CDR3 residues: CASSPGVGQGEQFF. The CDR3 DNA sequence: TGTGCCAGCTCACCCGGCGTTGGACAGGGTGAGCAGTTCTTC. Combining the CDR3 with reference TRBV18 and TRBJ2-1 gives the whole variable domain NAGVMQNPRHLVRRRGQEARLRCSPMKGHSHVYWYRQLPEEGLKFMVYLQKENIIDESGMPKERFSAEFPKEGPSILRIQQVVRGDSAAYFCASSPGVGQGEQFFGPGTRLTVL.

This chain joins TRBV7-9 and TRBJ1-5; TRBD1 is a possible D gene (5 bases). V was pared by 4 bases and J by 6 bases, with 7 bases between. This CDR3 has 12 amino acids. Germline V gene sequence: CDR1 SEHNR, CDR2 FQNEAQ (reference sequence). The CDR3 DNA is TGTGCCAGCAGCTGGGGGACTCAGCCCCAGCATTTT. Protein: CASSWGTQPQHF.

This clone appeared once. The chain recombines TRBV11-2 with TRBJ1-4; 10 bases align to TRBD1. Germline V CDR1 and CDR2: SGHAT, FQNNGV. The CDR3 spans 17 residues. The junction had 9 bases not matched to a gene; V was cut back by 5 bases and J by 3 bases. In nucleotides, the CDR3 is TGTGCCAGCAGCCAGAACCCCGGACAGGGGGCTAATGAAAAACTGTTTTTT. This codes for CASSQNPGQGANEKLFF.